These T cell receptor beta chains were read from a single sample in a study of regulatory T cells in long-lasting Graves disease. TCRdb redid the calling of the multiplex PCR reads with MiXCR, one entry per CDR3 protein. Among some 370,000 distinct CDR3 sequences listed, around 23% were seen once. Material: peripheral blood mononuclear cells (PBMCs), obtained when the disease was refractory, from a patient treated with antithyroid drugs. These receptors all come from a woman in her thirties or forties with Graves disease. Both conserved end residues are part of each CDR3. D genes are given only for firm matches. Size is omitted from some rows. Given values are once, few, many or a class for expanded clones.

J | V | D | size | DNA | CDR3
TRBJ2-2 | TRBV7-3 | TRBD1 | few | TGTGCCAGCAGCTTAGTCCCGGGACAGGGGGCAGACGGGGAGCTGTTTTTT | CASSLVPGQGADGELFF
TRBJ2-3 | TRBV27 | TRBD2 | . | TGTGCCAGCCGGAGACTAGCGGGAGGTAGCACAGATACGCAGTATTTT | CASRRLAGGSTDTQYF
TRBJ2-3 | TRBV28 | . | few | TGTGCCAGCAGAACCCGACACGGCCGAGATACGCAGTATTTT | CASRTRHGRDTQYF
TRBJ1-6 | TRBV28 | . | many | TGTGCCAGCAAGACCGGGACATTTGAAGCACCCCTCCACTTT | CASKTGTFEAPLHF
TRBJ1-4 | TRBV12-3/TRBV12-4 | . | few | TGTGCCAGCAGTTTTGTCGGTGGTGAAAAACTGTTTTTT | CASSFVGGEKLFF
TRBJ2-1 | TRBV6-1 | TRBD2 | . | TGTGCCAGCAGCGTACTAGCGGGAGGGCCAGGGAGTAACAATGAGCAGTTCTTC | CASSVLAGGPGSNNEQFF
TRBJ1-1 | TRBV28 | . | . | TGTGCCAGCAGTTTCGGGGGCATGAACACTGAAGTTTTCTTT | CASSFGGMNTEVFF
TRBJ1-1 | TRBV28 | . | many | TGTGCCTCCCTGAGAGGGGTCCCCACTGAAGCTTTCTTT | CASLRGVPTEAFF
TRBJ2-2 | TRBV6-1 | . | . | TGTGCCAGCAGTGGAATCAGGGGAGGCACCGGGGAGCTGTTTTTT | CASSGIRGGTGELFF
TRBJ2-1 | TRBV6-1 | . | . | TGTGCCAACAAAAATGAGCAGTTCTTC | CANKNEQFF
TRBJ2-2 | TRBV27 | TRBD2 | . | TGTGCCAGCGGGGAGCGGGAGATCCCCAACACCGGGGAGCTGTTTTTT | CASGEREIPNTGELFF
TRBJ2-1 | TRBV11-2 | . | many | TGTGCCAGCAGCTTAGGGGTCAATGAGCAGTTCTTC | CASSLGVNEQFF
TRBJ2-5 | TRBV19 | TRBD1 | few | TGTGCCAGTAGTATGAGGGACAGTACTCAAGAGACCCAGTACTTC | CASSMRDSTQETQYF
TRBJ2-5 | TRBV29-1 | . | many | TGCAGCGTTGAAGGGACTGTACAAGAGACCCAGTACTTC | CSVEGTVQETQYF
TRBJ1-3 | TRBV7-9 | TRBD1 | . | TGTGCCAGCAGCTCTCGAAGCCCCGGGACAGCGATTGGAAACACCATATATTTT | CASSSRSPGTAIGNTIYF
TRBJ2-5 | TRBV9 | . | . | TGTGCCAGCACCGCTATCACGAGCGAGACCCAGTACTTC | CASTAITSETQYF
TRBJ1-1 | TRBV9 | . | few | TGTGCCAGCAGCCCTTTCAGTGACACTGAAGCTTTCTTT | CASSPFSDTEAFF
TRBJ2-5 | TRBV2 | . | many | TGTGCCAGCAGTTTACGACAAGAGACCCAGTACTTC | CASSLRQETQYF
TRBJ2-2 | TRBV11-3 | . | many | TGTGCCAGCAGCCCCTCCACGGACACCGGGGAGCTGTTTTTT | CASSPSTDTGELFF
TRBJ2-5 | TRBV20-1 | TRBD2 | few | TGCAGTGCTAGGGGACTAGCTTCGGTGGGGACCCAGTACTTC | CSARGLASVGTQYF
TRBJ1-5 | TRBV2 | . | . | TGTGCCAGCAGTGACCCCGGGGGTCAGCCCCGGCATTTT | CASSDPGGQPRHF
TRBJ1-1 | TRBV2 | . | many | TGTGCCAGCAGATCTACAAGGATGAACACTGAAGCTTTCTTT | CASRSTRMNTEAFF
TRBJ2-1 | TRBV7-9 | . | many | TGTGCCAGCAGCTTAGATTCCTACAATGAGCAGTTCTTC | CASSLDSYNEQFF
TRBJ2-2 | TRBV12-3/TRBV12-4 | . | many | TGTGCCAGCAGTTTTGGGCGACGGGGCGGGGAGCTGTTTTTT | CASSFGRRGGELFF
TRBJ1-5 | TRBV5-5 | . | . | TGTGCCAGCAGCCACAGCAATCAGCCCCAGCATTTT | CASSHSNQPQHF
TRBJ2-7 | TRBV2 | . | many | TGTGCCAGCAGTGGGCAGTACACCGAGCAGTACTTC | CASSGQYTEQYF
TRBJ2-1 | TRBV7-9 | TRBD2 | . | TGTGCCAGCAGCCCCGGGGGGGAGGCGCAGTTCTTC | CASSPGGEAQFF
TRBJ2-3 | TRBV20-1 | . | . | TGCAGTGCTAGACTAAATACAAGGACAAGGGATACGCAGTATTTT | CSARLNTRTRDTQYF
TRBJ1-5 | TRBV5-6 | TRBD1 | . | TGTGCCAGCAGCTTGTACAGGGGTCGACAGCCCCAGCATTTT | CASSLYRGRQPQHF